The rows below give T cell receptor beta chains drawn from one sample of a study of CD8 T cells in Susac syndrome. Via MiXCR, TCRdb re-called the immunoSEQ multiplex PCR reads, giving one row per CDR3 protein. The sample lists just over 150,000 distinct CDR3 sequences; roughly 96% were seen once. Input material: CD4+ T cells from PBMCs. These receptors all stem from a human donor with Susac syndrome. Each CDR3 is given with its conserved first and last residue. A D gene is named only where the DNA matches it firmly. Size tells how often a clone was seen (once, few, many) or the class of an expanded clone, and some rows leave it out.

. | TRBJ2-5 | TRBV5-4 | TRBD1 | TGTGCCAGCAGCTTCAGGGGGCAGGGAGAGACCCAGTACTTC | CASSFRGQGETQYF
. | TRBJ1-2 | TRBV3-1 | . | TGTGCCAGCAGCCTTCGGACGGGCCTCTATGGCTACACCTTC | CASSLRTGLYGYTF
. | TRBJ1-2 | TRBV7-8 | . | TGTGCCAGCAGCTTGATGTCCGGGGAGGGATATGGCTACACCTTC | CASSLMSGEGYGYTF
. | TRBJ2-5 | TRBV3-1 | TRBD2 | TGTGCCAGCAGCCAAGTGGGGCGACTAGCGGGGGCCACAGAGACCCAGTACTTC | CASSQVGRLAGATETQYF
. | TRBJ2-7 | TRBV7-3 | . | TGTGCCAGCAGCTTATCAGGAGGCTACGAGCAGTACTTC | CASSLSGGYEQYF
. | TRBJ2-1 | TRBV6-5 | TRBD2 | TGTGCCAGCAGTTACCAGGGACTAGCGAACAATGAGCAGTTCTTC | CASSYQGLANNEQFF
once | TRBJ2-3 | TRBV20-1 | . | TGCAGTGCTAGATCCGTGACTGTAGCCGTAGGCACAGATACGCAGTATTTT | CSARSVTVAVGTDTQYF
. | TRBJ2-1 | TRBV9 | . | TGTGCCAGCAGCGTAGTGCGGTTAGATGGTGAGCAGTTCTTC | CASSVVRLDGEQFF
once | TRBJ1-1 | TRBV6-2/TRBV6-3 | . | TGTGCCACCCAACGAACAGGCCTGACTGAAGCTTTCTTT | CATQRTGLTEAFF
few | TRBJ2-2 | TRBV2 | . | TGTGCCAGCAGTAGCAGGCTGAACACCGGGGAGCTGTTTTTT | CASSSRLNTGELFF
. | TRBJ2-5 | TRBV29-1 | . | TGCAGCGTTGCAAAGGACCAAGAGACCCAGTACTTC | CSVAKDQETQYF
. | TRBJ2-2 | TRBV23-1 | . | TGCGCCAGCAGTCAAGTCCAGTCCACCGGGGAGCTGTTTTTT | CASSQVQSTGELFF
. | TRBJ2-2 | TRBV29-1 | . | TGCAGCGTCTCGCGGGACAGTTCCACCGGGGAGCTGTTTTTT | CSVSRDSSTGELFF
. | TRBJ1-1 | TRBV14 | . | TGTGCCAGCCCTAGGGGGGCTAATAACACTGAAGCTTTCTTT | CASPRGANNTEAFF
. | TRBJ2-1 | TRBV5-1 | TRBD2 | TGCGCCAGCAGCGCCGGACTAGCACGGAGCTCCTACAATGAGCAGTTCTTC | CASSAGLARSSYNEQFF
. | TRBJ1-6 | TRBV3-1 | . | TGTGCCAGCAGCCGGGGCCCACTACCTAATTCACCCCTCCACTTT | CASSRGPLPNSPLHF